The sequence of this T cell receptor beta chain was determined in a study of sequential checkpoint blockade in melanoma. Libraries were prepared by immunoSEQ multiplex PCR; TCRdb keeps only in-frame clonotypes and omits some of them. This table has about 170 clones, around 19% appearing once. Described treatment: randomized to nivolumab then ipilimumab (arm A) or the reverse (arm B). Germline CDR1 and CDR2: LNHDA and SQIVND (reference sequence). The CDR3 contains 18 residues. V was clipped by 9 bases and J by 0 bases; unmatched bases: 12. Specimen: tumor tissue (inferred from file names), collected from a patient given nivolumab and ipilimumab in sequence. This sequence was found in a human donor with melanoma. The rearrangement joins TRBV19 to TRBJ2-6, with 9 nucleotides matching TRBD1. The CDR3, as DNA: TGTGCCAGCCAGAGAAAGACAGGGGGTTTCTCTGGGGCCAACGTCCTGACTTTC. Protein: CASQRKTGGFSGANVLTF.